These 16 T cell receptor beta chains were all obtained from the same sample, sequenced in a study. Tregs were sorted as CD4+CD25+CD127-/low cells. From the 5' RACE reads, TCRdb called clonotypes with MiXCR, one entry per CDR3 protein. This table holds more than 55,000 distinct CDR3 sequences, around 20% found once. The specimen was tumor-infiltrating Tregs sorted from the breast tumor. The receptor source for this set is a female donor with breast cancer.

This clonotype was seen ten or more times. J is TRBJ1-1 and V is TRBV7-3; D is ambiguous. The CDR3 is 13 amino acids. From germline, CDR1 is SGHTA and CDR2 FQGTGA. Deletions cut 0 bases from V and 0 bases from J, with 2 bases between. The CDR3 DNA reads as TGTGCCAGCAGCTTAACGATGAACACTGAAGCTTTCTTT. Its protein product is CASSLTMNTEAFF.

The sample holds a few counts of this clonotype. The chain recombines TRBV11-2 with TRBJ1-4, with D tentatively TRBD1 (6 bases). Germline values: CDR1 SGHAT, CDR2 FQNNGV. The CDR3 totals 16 residues. Trimming took 5 bases from V and 0 from J, leaving 13 bases between them. The chain's CDR3 is CASSLDRAATNEKLFF. In nucleotides, the CDR3 is TGTGCCAGCAGCCTGGACAGAGCCGCAACTAATGAAAAACTGTTTTTT.

This clonotype occurred a few times. A junction end diverges from the germline sequence, so it may reflect a read error. V usage is TRBV5-1 and J usage is TRBJ2-3, with 8 bases lining up with TRBD2. CDR3 size: 13 residues. CDR1 SGHRS and CDR2 YFSETQ come from the germline V gene. The CDR3 coding sequence is TGCGCCAGCAGACAGCGGGGGTCCGATACGCGGTATTTT. It translates to CASRQRGSDTRYF.

The V and J genes are TRBV20-1 and TRBJ2-3; D ambiguous. Looked up from germline, CDR1 is DFQATT and CDR2 is SNEGSKA (reference sequence). This CDR3 has 11 amino acids. With 6 bases removed from V and 7 bases from J, the gap between germline ends came to 11 bases. The CDR3 is CSAKELYTQYF. In nucleotides, the CDR3 is TGCAGTGCGAAAGAGTTATATACGCAGTATTTT.

This clonotype was counted a few times. The rearrangement links TRBV20-1 to TRBJ2-6, with D tentatively TRBD2 (6 bases). This CDR3 is built from 16 residues. Germline values: CDR1 DFQATT, CDR2 SNEGSKA (reference sequence). V was pared by 3 bases and J by 0 bases, with 12 bases between. CDR3 sequence: CSASLAANSGANVLTF. The CDR3 coding sequence is TGCAGTGCTAGTTTAGCGGCAAACTCTGGGGCCAACGTCCTGACTTTC.

The chain employs TRBV11-2 and TRBJ1-2, with D unresolved. Trimming cost V 1 base and J 4 bases, with 7 bases left between them. This CDR3 spans 13 amino acids. Germline-derived CDR1 and CDR2 are SGHAT and FQNNGV. This chain's CDR3 is CASSLAPGYGYTF. The CDR3, as DNA: TGTGCCAGCAGCTTAGCCCCAGGCTATGGCTACACCTTC.

This clonotype was seen a handful of times. V usage is TRBV10-3 and J usage is TRBJ1-1; a weak D match, TRBD1 (5 bases). CDR3 length equals 14 residues. CDR1 ENHRY and CDR2 SYGVKD come from the germline V gene. V was shortened by 4 bases and J by 2 bases, with 11 bases between the two germline ends. The CDR3 nucleotides are TGTGCCATCAGTGTGAGAGGGGATAACACTGAAGCTTTCTTT. This translates into CAISVRGDNTEAFF.

The rearrangement joins TRBV4-1 to TRBJ2-7, with a tentative D call TRBD2 (5 bases). CDR1 and CDR2 (germline): MGHRA, YSYEKL. Trimming cost V 0 bases and J 2 bases, with 14 bases left between them. The length of the CDR3 is 16 residues. CDR3 residues: CASSQDVDYLPYEQYF. The CDR3 DNA reads as TGCGCCAGCAGCCAAGATGTTGACTACCTACCCTACGAGCAGTACTTC.

Comment on this clonotype: Just one base apart from a much larger clone, this may be a read error. The genes are TRBV2 and TRBJ1-1; D might be TRBD1 (6 bases). The CDR3 has 12 amino acids. Looked up from germline, CDR1 is SNHLY and CDR2 is FYNNEI. Trimming shortened V by 10 bases and J by 3 bases, and 12 bases separated the two germline ends. The CDR3 region has the DNA TGTGCCAAGAGGGGGATGGACACTGAAGCTTTCTTT. Encoded protein: CAKRGMDTEAFF.

This clonotype was detected only a few times. The rearrangement links TRBV18 to TRBJ2-5; tentatively, D is TRBD2 (6 bases). V was cut by 3 bases and J by 4 bases, with 12 bases left in between. The CDR3 runs 14 residues. Germline CDR1 KGHSH, CDR2 LQKENI. CDR3 nucleotides: TGTGCCAGCTCACCGACAAGGGAGGCAGAGACCCAGTACTTC. Its protein product is CASSPTREAETQYF.

This chain links TRBV7-2 with TRBJ2-2, with D possibly being TRBD2 (5 bases). The CDR3 runs to 15 residues. Germline V gene data show CDR1 as SGHTA and CDR2 as FQGNSA. Trimming shortened V by 5 bases and J by 0 bases, and 10 bases separated the two germline ends. This CDR3 reads CASSPLASNTGELFF. The CDR3 region has the DNA TGTGCCAGCAGCCCCTTAGCGTCGAACACCGGGGAGCTGTTTTTT.

About this clonotype: A junction end diverges from the germline sequence, so it may reflect a read error. The genes are TRBV28 and TRBJ1-2; D not resolved. There are 13 residues in the CDR3. Germline CDR1 and CDR2: MDHEN and SYDVKM. The CDR3 region has the DNA TGTGCCAGCAGTTTACTGAGAAACTATGGCTACCCCTTC. Encoded protein: CASSLLRNYGYPF.

V is TRBV12-3 or TRBV12-4 and J is TRBJ1-1; D is unclear. This CDR3 comprises 15 residues. Trimming took 5 bases from V and 1 from J, leaving 14 bases between them. CDR3 residues: CASSPQSRQNTEAFF. The CDR3 bases are TGTGCCAGCAGTCCCCAATCCCGGCAGAACACTGAAGCTTTCTTT.

This chain uses TRBV20-1 with TRBJ1-1; 8 positions agree with TRBD1. Germline CDR1 reads DFQATT; CDR2 reads SNEGSKA (reference sequence). The CDR3 consists of 14 residues. J gave up 1 base and V 2 bases, and 3 bases lay outside the gene matches. The CDR3: CSARTGQGNTEAFF. In DNA, the CDR3 is TGCAGTGCTAGAACCGGACAGGGGAACACTGAAGCTTTCTTT.

This clonotype was observed a handful of times. The rearrangement links TRBV12-3 or TRBV12-4 to TRBJ1-2, with D possibly TRBD1 on 6 matching bases. This CDR3 has 15 amino acids. The V gene lost 1 base and the J gene lost 3 bases, with 12 bases spanning the gap. CDR3 in DNA: TGTGCCAGCAGTTTAGGGGGGGCGACGGACTATGGCTACACCTTC. This translates into CASSLGGATDYGYTF.

CDR3 protein: CSAAPTTDTQYF. The CDR3 DNA is TGCAGCGCTGCTCCTACCACAGATACGCAGTATTTT. V is TRBV29-1 and J is TRBJ2-3; D gene unclear. The CDR3 contains 12 residues. CDR1 SQVTM and CDR2 ANQGSEA come from the germline V gene. V gave up 7 bases and J gave up 2 bases, with 10 bases separating them.